This T cell receptor (beta chain) was obtained from a study of blood T cells in healthy people across ages. Using a J-beta primer mix together with a sample-barcoded 5' primer, a second PCR was run for roughly 7 to 11 cycles. No fewer than 2.5 million CDR3-containing paired-end reads came from each sample. TCRdb fed the 5' RACE reads into MiXCR, producing one record per CDR3 protein. Of 600,000 to 1,000,000 distinct CDR3 sequences listed, roughly 50% were seen once; the top ten hold 20% to 25%. CDR1 is SGHRS and CDR2 is YFSETQ in the germline V gene. With 4 bases removed from V and 6 bases from J, the gap between germline ends came to 14 bases. This CDR3 is built from 14 residues. Extractions gave at least 6 micrograms of total RNA per sample.

The chain has TRBV5-1 and TRBJ2-1; D is undetermined. The origin of this receptor is a man in his thirties or forties in good health. Sequencing was done on a sample of blood. The CDR3 DNA sequence: TGCGCCAGCAGCCTTGGGGATAGGAGCAATGAGCAGTTCTTC. This translates into CASSLGDRSNEQFF.